Presented here are 14 T cell receptor beta chains from one specimen sequenced in a study of shared T cell receptors in the human thymus (dated by TCRdb to 2020 to 2023). Libraries were prepared through the immunoSEQ multiplex PCR assay. TCRdb took over this immuneACCESS table, retaining in-frame rearrangements with V and J assigned. Such tables are incomplete; in checked studies, under half of the missing clones stem from an unresolved V gene, and the remainder is unexplained. For this sample the table gives about 660,000 clones, of which 70% to 90% were detected only once. The ten largest account for 0.0094% of the sample. The sample was also reused in another study, on human thymus T cells.

The sequencing sample was made of thymocytes. The receptors derive from a boy less than two years old with a congenital heart defect. Donor details come from another sample of the same person, matched by shared clones.

J is TRBJ2-1 and V is TRBV6-5; TRBD2 is a possible D gene (5 bases). V was cut by 6 bases and J by 4 bases, with 16 bases left in between. Germline CDR1 and CDR2: MNHEY and SVGAGI. The CDR3 runs to 15 residues. Here the CDR3 reads CASRLPGLVYNEQFF. The CDR3 bases are TGTGCCAGCAGACTACCGGGGTTAGTGTACAATGAGCAGTTCTTC.

This clone turned up a few times. This sequence joins TRBV5-6 and TRBJ2-3; a possible D gene is TRBD2 (5 bases). The CDR3 is 15 residues long. Trimming removed 6 bases from V and 1 base from J, with 15 bases in between. Germline V gene sequence: CDR1 SGHDT, CDR2 YYEEEE. The CDR3 sequence: CASNKESGGTDTQYF. The CDR3 DNA is TGTGCCAGCAACAAAGAATCCGGGGGCACAGATACGCAGTATTTT.

The rearrangement uses TRBV28 and TRBJ1-2, with D uncertain. The CDR3 consists of 12 residues. Trimming took off 8 bases at V and 6 bases at J, with 13 bases between the two ends. Per germline, CDR1 MDHEN and CDR2 SYDVKM. The CDR3 is CASRESTNGYTF. The CDR3 DNA follows: TGTGCCAGCCGAGAGAGCACGAATGGCTACACCTTC.

The chain carries TRBV28 and TRBJ1-4; 8 nucleotides align to TRBD1. The junction had 4 bases not matched to a gene; V was cut back by 5 bases and J by 2 bases. Germline V gene lookup returns CDR1 MDHEN and CDR2 SYDVKM. The CDR3 covers 15 residues. The CDR3 region is CASSPYRGTNEKLFF. The CDR3 nucleotides are TGTGCCAGCAGTCCTTACAGGGGGACTAATGAAAAACTGTTTTTT.

The chain uses TRBV4-1 and TRBJ1-2; D is perhaps TRBD1 (5 bases). Trimming took off 0 bases at V and 5 bases at J, with 13 bases between the two ends. The CDR3 sequence is 15 residues long. CDR1 and CDR2 from the germline V gene are MGHRA and YSYEKL. CDR3 residues: CASSQEQAGPYGYTF. In DNA form, the CDR3 reads TGCGCCAGCAGCCAAGAACAGGCAGGTCCTTATGGCTACACCTTC.

The chain uses TRBV18 and TRBJ2-7; 7 positions agree with TRBD1. Germline V gives CDR1 KGHSH, CDR2 LQKENI. This CDR3 spans 15 amino acids. The J segment lost 2 bases and the V segment lost 2 bases, leaving 6 bases of the junction unmatched. The CDR3 is CASSPFTGATYEQYF. The CDR3 bases are TGTGCCAGCTCACCATTTACAGGGGCAACCTACGAGCAGTACTTC.

Here the CDR3 reads CATSRDRSQGGGFYGYTF. CDR3 in DNA: TGTGCCACCAGCAGAGATAGGTCCCAGGGAGGTGGGTTCTATGGCTACACCTTC. The chain links TRBV15 to TRBJ1-2; possible D gene TRBD1, 5 bases. Per germline, CDR1 LNHNV and CDR2 YYDKDF (reference sequence). V lost 0 bases to trimming and J lost 4 bases, with 21 bases between them. This CDR3 has 18 amino acids.

The genes are TRBV10-3 and TRBJ2-3; weak D call: TRBD1 (5 bases). This CDR3 comprises 13 residues. Trimming took off 6 bases at V and 4 bases at J, with 11 bases between the two ends. Germline CDR1 ENHRY, CDR2 SYGVKD. CDR3 sequence reads: CAIRTVVADTQYF. Written as DNA, the CDR3 is TGTGCCATCAGGACAGTGGTGGCAGATACGCAGTATTTT.

This clone was observed a handful of times. V and J are TRBV30 and TRBJ1-3; the D gene is possibly TRBD1 (6 bases). From germline, CDR1 is GTSNPN and CDR2 SVGIG (reference sequence). With 4 bases removed from V and 0 bases from J, the gap between germline ends came to 22 bases. The CDR3 loop spans 18 amino acids. In DNA form, the CDR3 reads TGTGCCTGGAAGGGGAACCCACAGGGACCTTCCTCTGGAAACACCATATATTTT. This codes for CAWKGNPQGPSSGNTIYF.

This chain uses TRBV18 with TRBJ2-2; possible D gene TRBD2, 5 bases. Trimming shortened V by 3 bases and J by 3 bases, and 11 bases separated the two germline ends. Germline CDR1 reads KGHSH; CDR2 reads LQKENI. This CDR3 spans 15 amino acids. In DNA form, the CDR3 reads TGTGCCAGCTCACCCCGAGCGGACTACACCGGGGAGCTGTTTTTT. Amino acids: CASSPRADYTGELFF.

The chain links TRBV5-5 to TRBJ2-7; 9 nucleotides align to TRBD2. The CDR3 consists of 14 residues. The V gene end was trimmed by 3 bases and the J gene end by 2 bases; junction bases not matched to a gene: 3. The germline CDR1 and CDR2 sequences are SGHKS and YYEKEE (reference sequence). The CDR3 spells CASSSGLAAYEQYF. The CDR3 bases are TGTGCCAGCAGCTCGGGACTAGCTGCCTACGAGCAGTACTTC.

The genes are TRBV29-1 and TRBJ2-1, with 7 bases identical to TRBD1. Germline lookup yields CDR1 SQVTM and CDR2 ANQGSEA. V lost 4 bases, J lost 3 bases, and 6 bases stayed unmatched. The CDR3 has 14 amino acids. The CDR3 is CSVAGQLSYNEQFF. CDR3 sequence (DNA): TGCAGCGTTGCGGGACAGCTCAGCTACAATGAGCAGTTCTTC.

The chain carries TRBV27 and TRBJ2-5; 10 nucleotides align to TRBD1. The CDR3 covers 16 residues. Germline CDR1 and CDR2: MNHEY and SMNVEV (reference sequence). After removal of 8 bases from V and 4 bases from J, the junction contained 13 bases not matched to a gene. The CDR3 DNA is TGTGCCAGCGCTCTTCTCGGGACAGGGGAAGGAGAGACCCAGTACTTC. The encoded protein is CASALLGTGEGETQYF.

This chain joins TRBV28 and TRBJ1-5; D is undetermined. Germline-derived CDR1 and CDR2 are MDHEN and SYDVKM. V lost 6 bases to trimming and J lost 1 base, with 10 bases between them. This CDR3 is built from 14 residues. The CDR3 DNA is TGTGCCAGCAGCCTCACTCGAAGCAATCAGCCCCAGCATTTT. It is translated as CASSLTRSNQPQHF. Full variable domain (remainder filled in from reference TRBV28 and TRBJ1-5): DVKVTQSSRYLVKRTGEKVFLECVQDMDHENMFWYRQDPGLGLRLIYFSYDVKMKEKGDIPEGYSVSREKKERFSLILESASTNQTSMYLCASSLTRSNQPQHFGDGTRLSIL.